This T cell receptor (beta chain) is from a study of lung T cells in sarcoidosis with Löfgren's syndrome. Overall study: Löfgren's syndrome patients were the main repertoire analysis focus. Study findings and constraints: Multiple Löfgren's syndrome patients reportedly shared TRAV12-1 and TRBV2 CDR3 motifs. TRBV2 was the preferred pairing partner of TRAV12-1, with similar CDR3s. These T cells possibly recognize a putative, unidentified sarcoidosis-associated antigen.

TCRdb re-called the reads with MiXCR, one entry per CDR3 protein. The sample contains some 19,000 distinct CDR3 sequences, roughly 23% of which appear only once. The CDR3 spans 12 residues. Trimming cost V 6 bases and J 6 bases; bases outside gene matches: 6. Germline CDR1 is DFQATT and CDR2 is SNEGSKA (reference sequence). Comments on this clonotype: What it recognizes is unknown. This clone may be a read error of a much larger clone one base away.

This clonotype originated in a human donor with sarcoidosis (Löfgren's syndrome or another form), or a control subject (not recorded which). The V and J genes are TRBV20-1 and TRBJ2-7, with 9 bases fitting TRBD1. The sequenced material came from CD4+ T cells from bronchoalveolar lavage. This chain's CDR3 is CSAKTGGSEQYF. The CDR3 coding sequence is TGCAGTGCAAAGACAGGGGGTAGCGAGCAGTACTTC.